These 8 T cell receptor beta chains were all obtained from the same sample, sequenced in a study of CD8 T cells in ankylosing spondylitis. No cognate antigen is known for these TCRs. Study-level results: Within ankylosing spondylitis blood, a TCR beta motif made up of under 10 highly homologous variants appeared to be characteristic.

TCRdb reprocessed the 5' RACE reads with MiXCR, giving one entry per CDR3 protein. Counted here are about 340,000 distinct CDR3 sequences, roughly 8% occurring once; the ten biggest clones make up less than 15%. Sequenced sample: blood, either unsorted or a sorted T cell fraction (not recorded which). These receptors were collected from a male donor with ankylosing spondylitis.

This clonotype was seen ten or more times. The chain has TRBV5-1 and TRBJ1-1, with TRBD1 matching over 7 bases. Germline lookup yields CDR1 SGHRS and CDR2 YFSETQ. V shed 7 bases and J 2 bases; nucleotides not matched to a gene: 8. This CDR3 region has 14 residues. The DNA of the CDR3 is TGCGCCAGCGGACCGACAGGGACCAACACTGAAGCTTTCTTT. Protein product: CASGPTGTNTEAFF.

This clonotype was recorded a few times. The rearrangement uses TRBV29-1 and TRBJ2-3; D is undetermined. The CDR3 covers 13 residues. Germline V gene lookup returns CDR1 SQVTM and CDR2 ANQGSEA. The V and J ends lost 4 bases and 6 bases respectively, with 14 bases between them. CDR3: CSVAYSLGDTQYF. In nucleotides, the CDR3 is TGCAGCGTTGCCTACAGCCTTGGGGATACGCAGTATTTT.

The chain uses TRBV5-1 and TRBJ2-3, with unresolved D. This CDR3 has 13 amino acids. V was trimmed by 4 bases and J by 5 bases, leaving 11 bases between them. Germline CDR1 reads SGHRS; CDR2 reads YFSETQ. CDR3: CASSTALLDTQYF. The CDR3, as DNA: TGCGCCAGCAGCACAGCATTACTAGATACGCAGTATTTT. The entire variable domain, with the rest obtained from reference TRBV5-1 and TRBJ2-3, is as follows: KAGVTQTPRYLIKTRGQQVTLSCSPISGHRSVSWYQQTPGQGLQFLFEYFSETQRNKGNFPGRFSGRQFSNSRSEMNVSTLELGDSALYLCASSTALLDTQYFGPGTRLTVL.

The rearrangement uses TRBV9 and TRBJ2-3; D is undetermined. V was cut by 0 bases and J by 2 bases, with 13 bases left in between. This CDR3 region has 16 residues. The germline gives CDR1 SGDLS, CDR2 YYNGEE. CDR3 residues: CASSVARQVNTDTQYF. The DNA for the CDR3 is TGTGCCAGCAGCGTAGCCCGCCAGGTGAACACAGATACGCAGTATTTT.

This clonotype was seen many times. The gene calls are TRBV12-5 and TRBJ2-1, with TRBD2 identical over 13 bases. V lost 6 bases, J lost 7 bases, and 6 bases stayed unmatched. Germline CDR1 is LGHNT and CDR2 is FRNRAP. The CDR3 runs to 15 residues. The CDR3 nucleotides read TGTGCTAGTGGCCCCGGACTAGCGGGAGTAAATGAGCAGTTCTTC. This gives the protein CASGPGLAGVNEQFF.

This clonotype was recorded at least ten times. The rearrangement joins TRBV3-1 to TRBJ1-4; no clear D gene. CDR1 is LGHDT and CDR2 is YNNKEL in the germline V gene (reference sequence). The CDR3 has 19 amino acids. Trimming shortened V by 0 bases and J by 5 bases, and 22 bases separated the two germline ends. DNA for the CDR3: TGTGCCAGCAGCCAAGATTTTGAGGCGGAAAGCGGCGGAAATGAAAAACTGTTTTTT. It specifies CASSQDFEAESGGNEKLFF.

This clonotype has more than one count but fewer than ten. The chain carries TRBV6-5 and TRBJ1-2, with D tentatively TRBD1 (5 bases). This CDR3 spans 15 amino acids. From germline, CDR1 is MNHEY and CDR2 SVGAGI. Trimming pared 2 bases from V and 5 bases from J, leaving 15 bases between. Here the CDR3 reads CASSYVPWGPYGYTF. CDR3 nucleotides: TGTGCCAGCAGTTACGTCCCCTGGGGCCCGTATGGCTACACCTTC.

The rearrangement uses TRBV27 and TRBJ1-1; D is unresolved. This CDR3 is built from 15 residues. Germline CDR1 and CDR2: MNHEY and SMNVEV (reference sequence). Trimming took 0 bases from V and 6 from J, leaving 14 bases between them. The CDR3 loop is CASSLSPPTGSEAFF. CDR3 nucleotide sequence: TGTGCCAGCAGTTTATCTCCCCCCACCGGATCTGAAGCTTTCTTT.